A single sample is the source of the 30 T cell receptor beta chains below, sequenced in a study of shared clonotypes between healthy human individuals. Assay: immunoSEQ multiplex PCR; the TCRdb copy retains only in-frame clones and omits some. The sample lists 180,000 or so clones, around 93% occurring once. Material for sequencing was naive CD4+ T cells sorted from blood. The sample's subset: CD45RA+ positively selected. These receptors were collected from a woman in her 30s in good health.

The chain joins TRBV5-1 to TRBJ2-7; D is perhaps TRBD1 (6 bases). Germline V gene data show CDR1 as SGHRS and CDR2 as YFSETQ. The V end lost 1 base, the J end lost 2 bases, and 19 bases lay between the germline ends. The CDR3 is 17 residues long. The CDR3 sequence is CASSLRSAQGYTYEQYF. Here the CDR3 DNA reads TGCGCCAGCAGCTTGCGATCGGCGCAGGGGTATACCTACGAGCAGTACTTC.

The V call is TRBV6-1, the J call TRBJ2-7; TRBD2 might be the D (6 bases). The germline V and J ends were trimmed by 7 bases and 3 bases, with 16 bases remaining between them. CDR1 and CDR2 from the germline V gene are MNHNS and SASEGT. CDR3 length equals 14 residues. The CDR3 bases are TGTGCCAGCACCCGAGCGGGCCTAAGCTACGAGCAGTACTTC. It encodes CASTRAGLSYEQYF.

The sample holds one count of this clone. The rearrangement uses TRBV6-5 and TRBJ1-2; D is perhaps TRBD1 (6 bases). Germline V gene lookup returns CDR1 MNHEY and CDR2 SVGAGI. V was cut by 5 bases and J by 6 bases, with 16 bases left in between. This CDR3 comprises 14 residues. The CDR3 sequence: CASSEGHPLNGYTF. In nucleotides, the CDR3 is TGTGCCAGCAGTGAGGGACACCCATTAAATGGCTACACCTTC.

V and J are TRBV29-1 and TRBJ2-3; no reliable D call. CDR1 is SQVTM, CDR2 ANQGSEA, per germline. This CDR3 is built from 11 residues. With 7 bases removed from V and 1 base from J, the gap between germline ends came to 6 bases. The chain's CDR3 is CSGDGTDTQYF. Here the CDR3 DNA reads TGCAGCGGCGACGGCACAGATACGCAGTATTTT.

CDR3 DNA sequence: TGCGCCAGCAGCTTGGGTTCTCGCGGGAACCAAGAGACCCAGTACTTC. Amino acid sequence: CASSLGSRGNQETQYF. The V gene is TRBV5-1, the J gene TRBJ2-5; a possible D gene is TRBD2 (6 bases). The CDR3 is made up of 16 amino acids. Germline CDR1 reads SGHRS; CDR2 reads YFSETQ. The germline V and J ends were trimmed by 0 bases and 0 bases, with 12 bases remaining between them.

The rearrangement uses TRBV9 and TRBJ2-7; D call uncertain. CDR3 length equals 13 residues. V shed 2 bases and J shed 4 bases, with 10 bases lying between them. CDR1 is SGDLS and CDR2 is YYNGEE in the germline V gene. The CDR3 DNA follows: TGTGCCAGCAGCGTTGGACCGGATTACGAGCAGTACTTC. Its protein product is CASSVGPDYEQYF.

This rearrangement joins TRBV19 to TRBJ2-7; D remains unclear. V dropped 2 bases and J dropped 0 bases, with 11 bases sitting between them. Germline V gene sequence: CDR1 LNHDA, CDR2 SQIVND (reference sequence). This CDR3 is 15 amino acids long. The CDR3 DNA reads as TGTGCCAGTAGTATACGCACCTCCACCTCCTACGAGCAGTACTTC. Translation: CASSIRTSTSYEQYF.

The chain couples TRBV6-5 to TRBJ2-7; D not resolved. Germline V lookup: CDR1 MNHEY, CDR2 SVGAGI. The V end lost 0 bases, the J end lost 2 bases, and 8 bases lay between the germline ends. The CDR3 consists of 14 residues. CDR3 DNA: TGTGCCAGCAGTTACTCGCTCACAGCCTACGAGCAGTACTTC. This gives the protein CASSYSLTAYEQYF.

This sequence joins TRBV28 and TRBJ1-3, with D perhaps matching TRBD1 (5 bases). V lost 4 bases to trimming and J lost 4 bases, with 14 bases between them. The CDR3 runs to 15 residues. CDR1 is MDHEN and CDR2 is SYDVKM in the germline V gene. The CDR3 nucleotides are TGTGCCAGCAGTTCCCCCGCGGGGCACGGAAACACCATATATTTT. Its translation is CASSSPAGHGNTIYF.

This chain connects TRBV11-1 to TRBJ2-1; D is possibly TRBD1 or TRBD2 (6 bases each). The V end was cut by 7 bases, the J end by 10 bases, with 17 bases between. Per the germline V gene, CDR1 is SGHAT and CDR2 is FQDESV (reference sequence). The length of the CDR3 is 13 residues. The CDR3 loop reads CASTPKGGGEQFF. Written as DNA, the CDR3 is TGTGCCAGCACCCCCAAGGGGGGTGGGGAGCAGTTCTTC.

J is TRBJ2-5 and V is TRBV11-2; a possible D gene is TRBD2 (5 bases). The end of the DNA is better explained by TRBJ2-7, so the J call may be wrong. Per germline, CDR1 SGHAT and CDR2 FQNNGV. The CDR3 has 15 residues. This CDR3 is CASSYYTGIRYEQYF. In DNA form, the CDR3 reads TGTGCCAGCAGCTACTACACCGGGATTCGCTACGAGCAGTACTTC.

The chain employs TRBV18 and TRBJ1-1; no firm D call. The germline CDR1 and CDR2 sequences are KGHSH and LQKENI. The germline V and J ends were trimmed by 6 bases and 0 bases, with 20 bases remaining between them. This CDR3 has 17 residues. The CDR3 DNA reads as TGTGCCAGCTCCTGGCTGGACGGAGACCTAATGAACACTGAAGCTTTCTTT. Translated: CASSWLDGDLMNTEAFF.

This clone was seen just once. The rearrangement links TRBV4-2 to TRBJ2-3, with 8 nucleotides matching TRBD1. The CDR3 totals 15 residues. The trim removed 1 base at V and 4 bases at J, leaving 4 bases unmatched. Germline V gene data show CDR1 as LGHNA and CDR2 as YNFKEQ. The CDR3 here is CASSQGQGSADTQYF. In DNA form, the CDR3 reads TGTGCCAGCAGCCAAGGACAGGGGTCGGCAGATACGCAGTATTTT.

The rearrangement uses TRBV28 and TRBJ1-1, with 8 positions matching TRBD1. V lost 5 bases, J lost 5 bases, and 4 bases stayed unmatched. This CDR3 contains 13 residues. The germline V gene has CDR1 MDHEN and CDR2 SYDVKM. CDR3 bases: TGTGCCAGCAGTAGGGGACAGGCGACTGAAGCTTTCTTT. Its translation: CASSRGQATEAFF.

The genes are TRBV19 and TRBJ2-2, with TRBD2 as a possible D gene (6 bases). Trimming cost V 5 bases and J 6 bases, with 13 bases left between them. The germline gives CDR1 LNHDA, CDR2 SQIVND (reference sequence). The CDR3 covers 14 residues. In DNA, the CDR3 is TGTGCCAGTAGTCCCGGGACTCCCCCCGGGGAGCTGTTTTTT. Its translation: CASSPGTPPGELFF.

The chain is built from TRBV28 and TRBJ2-1, with 10 nucleotides matching TRBD2. The CDR3 is made up of 18 amino acids. With 6 bases clipped from V and 0 bases from J, the junction kept 11 bases outside the gene matches. Per the germline V gene, CDR1 is MDHEN and CDR2 is SYDVKM. CDR3: CASSDPGLADNSYNEQFF. The CDR3 DNA reads TGTGCCAGCAGCGACCCTGGACTAGCGGACAACTCCTACAATGAGCAGTTCTTC.

The rearrangement uses TRBV11-3 and TRBJ2-2; D is undetermined. This CDR3 has 13 amino acids. Germline V gene sequence: CDR1 SGHNT, CDR2 YENEEA. The V end was cut by 1 base, the J end by 6 bases, with 6 bases between. The CDR3, as DNA: TGTGCCAGCAGCTTAGGGGTTGCCGGGGAGCTGTTTTTT. It specifies CASSLGVAGELFF.

This clone occurred a few times. The CDR3 DNA is TGTGCCAGCAGCCGAGGACCCGAAGTTGGAAACACCATATATTTT. Its translation: CASSRGPEVGNTIYF. This chain connects TRBV7-3 to TRBJ1-3; D call uncertain. V was pared by 5 bases and J by 3 bases, with 14 bases between. The CDR3 contains 15 residues. Germline values: CDR1 SGHTA, CDR2 FQGTGA.

This clone has only one observation. J is TRBJ1-1 and V is TRBV11-2; D is perhaps TRBD1 (6 bases). Trimming removed 1 base at V and 6 bases at J, with 9 bases between. The CDR3 is 13 amino acids. From germline, CDR1 is SGHAT and CDR2 FQNNGV. The CDR3 is CASSLVRGPEAFF. The CDR3 DNA reads as TGTGCCAGCAGCTTAGTCAGGGGTCCTGAAGCTTTCTTT.

The rearrangement links TRBV7-9 to TRBJ2-5; 8 bases are shared with TRBD2. V was clipped by 4 bases and J by 4 bases; unmatched bases: 5. CDR1 is SEHNR and CDR2 is FQNEAQ in the germline V gene (reference sequence). This CDR3 comprises 14 residues. The CDR3 protein is CASSSSGSRETQYF. The CDR3 nucleotides are TGTGCCAGCAGCTCAAGCGGGAGTCGAGAGACCCAGTACTTC.

The chain combines TRBV27 with TRBJ1-1; no reliable D call. Germline V gene data show CDR1 as MNHEY and CDR2 as SMNVEV (reference sequence). This CDR3 comprises 11 residues. Trimming removed 4 bases from V and 6 bases from J, with 6 bases in between. The CDR3 protein is CASSSLAEAFF. Here the CDR3 DNA reads TGTGCCAGCAGTTCCCTCGCTGAAGCTTTCTTT.

The genes are TRBV28 and TRBJ2-7; D possibly uses TRBD1 or TRBD2 (6 bases each). V was clipped by 1 base and J by 3 bases, with 25 bases between them. CDR1 and CDR2 (germline): MDHEN, SYDVKM. CDR3 size: 19 residues. The CDR3 region is CASSLLRVLYGGRGYEQYF. The CDR3, as DNA: TGTGCCAGCAGTTTATTGCGGGTTTTATATGGGGGGCGCGGCTACGAGCAGTACTTC. The whole variable domain, remainder taken from reference TRBV28 and TRBJ2-7, is DVKVTQSSRYLVKRTGEKVFLECVQDMDHENMFWYRQDPGLGLRLIYFSYDVKMKEKGDIPEGYSVSREKKERFSLILESASTNQTSMYLCASSLLRVLYGGRGYEQYFGPGTRLTVT.

On this clone itself: A read error may produce the germline difference seen at one junction end. The rearrangement joins TRBV28 to TRBJ1-2, with D unclear. Germline CDR1 and CDR2: MDHEN and SYDVKM. The CDR3 has 10 residues. In DNA, the CDR3 is TGTGCCAGCAGCGGAGGAGGCTGCACCTTC. Translated: CASSGGGCTF.

V and J are TRBV7-2 and TRBJ1-5; no reliable D call. Germline CDR1 SGHTA, CDR2 FQGNSA. V shed 3 bases and J shed 5 bases, with 8 bases lying between them. CDR3 size: 13 residues. CDR3 DNA: TGTGCCAGCAGCTTGACCGGAGATCAGCCCCAGCATTTT. Amino acids: CASSLTGDQPQHF.

The rearrangement links TRBV6-6 to TRBJ2-3; maybe TRBD2 (5 bases). With 6 bases removed from V and 1 base from J, the gap between germline ends came to 11 bases. CDR3 length: 14 amino acids. Germline loops: CDR1 MNHNY, CDR2 SVGAGI (reference sequence). The CDR3 DNA reads as TGTGCCAGCAGAAGCCCCGGGGGCACAGATACGCAGTATTTT. Protein product: CASRSPGGTDTQYF.

The chain is built from TRBV5-1 and TRBJ2-2; 7 nucleotides line up with TRBD1. This CDR3 contains 16 residues. Germline lookup yields CDR1 SGHRS and CDR2 YFSETQ. The trim removed 5 bases at V and 7 bases at J, leaving 14 bases unmatched. CDR3 sequence: CASRSTGQHRGGELFF. DNA of the CDR3: TGCGCCAGCAGGTCGACGGGACAGCATAGAGGCGGGGAGCTGTTTTTT.

The J gene is TRBJ2-7, the V gene TRBV5-4, with 9 bases aligning to TRBD1. Germline V gives CDR1 SGHNT, CDR2 YYREEE (reference sequence). The CDR3 sequence is 14 residues long. V shed 0 bases, J shed 3 bases, and the junction held 1 base outside the gene matches. CDR3 coding DNA: TGTGCCAGCAGCTTGGGGACAGGGGTCTACGAGCAGTACTTC. Translated, it gives CASSLGTGVYEQYF.

The CDR3 is CASSLVFGRRETQYF. In nucleotides, the CDR3 is TGCGCCAGCAGCTTGGTTTTCGGCAGGCGTGAGACCCAGTACTTC. The chain is built from TRBV5-1 and TRBJ2-5, with no clear D. The CDR3 contains 15 residues. Germline-derived CDR1 and CDR2 are SGHRS and YFSETQ. V lost 0 bases, J lost 5 bases, and 14 bases lay in between.

V usage is TRBV28 and J usage is TRBJ2-7, with D perhaps being TRBD1 or TRBD2 (5 bases each). The CDR3 contains 14 residues. Germline CDR1 MDHEN, CDR2 SYDVKM. V lost 5 bases, J lost 0 bases, and 11 bases lay in between. CDR3 sequence (DNA): TGTGCCAGCAGTGGGGCCGCGGGCTCCTACGAGCAGTACTTC. Its protein product is CASSGAAGSYEQYF.

The chain links TRBV28 to TRBJ2-7; 7 positions match TRBD2. The CDR3 is 13 residues long. Germline CDR1 is MDHEN and CDR2 is SYDVKM. The CDR3 here is CAIGGENSYEQYF. The CDR3 DNA sequence: TGTGCTATTGGGGGGGAAAACTCCTACGAGCAGTACTTC.